This TCR beta chain is from a study of OX40 agonist ivuxolimab in advanced cancers. The data were produced by immunoSEQ multiplex PCR, yet TCRdb's version contains in-frame clones alone and is incomplete. The table lists 60,000 to 75,000 clones, nearly 90% of them singletons, with approximately 4.8% in the top ten. This CDR3 comprises 15 residues. Germline CDR1 and CDR2: SGHAT and FQNNGV. V trimming: 2 bases; J trimming: 2 bases; junction bases outside the gene matches: 3. The starting material was CD4+ or CD8+ T cells sorted from blood, obtained in a trial of the OX40 agonist ivuxolimab. The chain recombines TRBV11-2 with TRBJ2-5; 9 nucleotides match TRBD1. This clonotype was sampled from an adult with an advanced solid tumor such as melanoma, head and neck, liver or kidney cancer. The DNA of the CDR3 is TGTGCCAGCAGCTTAACTGGGACAGGGCAAGAGACCCAGTACTTC. Translation gives CASSLTGTGQETQYF.